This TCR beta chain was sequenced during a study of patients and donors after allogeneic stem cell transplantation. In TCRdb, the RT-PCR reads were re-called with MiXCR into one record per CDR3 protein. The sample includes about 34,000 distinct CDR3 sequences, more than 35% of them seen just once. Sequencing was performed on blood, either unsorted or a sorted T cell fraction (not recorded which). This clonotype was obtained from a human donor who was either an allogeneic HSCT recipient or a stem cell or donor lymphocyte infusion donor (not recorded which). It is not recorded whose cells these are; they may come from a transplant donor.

CDR3: CASSSGRAGAGTDTQYF. Here the CDR3 DNA reads TGTGCCAGCAGCTCCGGAAGAGCGGGAGCGGGAACAGATACGCAGTATTTT. The rearrangement uses TRBV7-2 and TRBJ2-3, with 8 bases that match TRBD2. CDR1 is SGHTA, CDR2 FQGNSA, per germline. The CDR3 is 17 amino acids. V dropped 4 bases and J dropped 3; count of bases not matched to a gene: 12.